These T cell receptor beta chains were read from a single sample in a study of blood T cell repertoires in COVID-19. Sequenced by immunoSEQ multiplex PCR; TCRdb stores in-frame clones only, minus some. The repertoire holds about 160,000 clones, 85% seen once, with 2.5% to 4% in the top ten. The material sequenced was peripheral blood. All receptors derive from a human donor with acute or convalescent COVID-19. The donor label of this sample is uncertain. The CDR3 runs from the conserved cysteine through the conserved F or W. The order of the fields is CDR3 protein, D gene, clone size, J gene, CDR3 length, V gene. D genes are given only for firm matches. Expanded clones get a size class; other rows say once, few or many, or leave the size out.

CDR3aa: CASSPSGHLSGNTIYF; d_gene: -; abundance: -; j_gene: TRBJ1-3; len: 16; v_gene: TRBV4-3
CDR3aa: CASSYSGQRIGNEQFF; d_gene: TRBD1; abundance: -; j_gene: TRBJ2-1; len: 16; v_gene: TRBV6-6
CDR3aa: CASSVAIRRTSGGAGELFF; d_gene: TRBD2; abundance: -; j_gene: TRBJ2-2; len: 19; v_gene: TRBV9
CDR3aa: CASKLQATNEKLFF; d_gene: -; abundance: -; j_gene: TRBJ1-4; len: 14; v_gene: TRBV19
CDR3aa: CASSPRQRGTEAFF; d_gene: -; abundance: few; j_gene: TRBJ1-1; len: 14; v_gene: TRBV6-5
CDR3aa: CAWSRPRAGLNTEAFF; d_gene: -; abundance: -; j_gene: TRBJ1-1; len: 16; v_gene: TRBV30
CDR3aa: CASSIGGGRGTEAFF; d_gene: -; abundance: few; j_gene: TRBJ1-1; len: 15; v_gene: TRBV19
CDR3aa: CAWSAGGADSNQPQHF; d_gene: -; abundance: -; j_gene: TRBJ1-5; len: 16; v_gene: TRBV30
CDR3aa: CASSERAGDGYTF; d_gene: -; abundance: -; j_gene: TRBJ1-2; len: 13; v_gene: TRBV25-1
CDR3aa: CASSPGVAGAIFGTDTQYF; d_gene: TRBD2; abundance: -; j_gene: TRBJ2-3; len: 19; v_gene: TRBV7-2
CDR3aa: CASSQGGRQETQYF; d_gene: -; abundance: -; j_gene: TRBJ2-5; len: 14; v_gene: TRBV4-2
CDR3aa: CASSLLDRGTEKLFF; d_gene: TRBD1; abundance: -; j_gene: TRBJ1-4; len: 15; v_gene: TRBV7-2
CDR3aa: CASSEGYGAKNIQYF; d_gene: -; abundance: -; j_gene: TRBJ2-4; len: 15; v_gene: TRBV6-1
CDR3aa: CASSRASDQPQHF; d_gene: -; abundance: -; j_gene: TRBJ1-5; len: 13; v_gene: TRBV18
CDR3aa: CAWSVGQGLTYTF; d_gene: TRBD1; abundance: -; j_gene: TRBJ1-2; len: 13; v_gene: TRBV30
CDR3aa: CASSSRRVWVSGNTIYF; d_gene: -; abundance: few; j_gene: TRBJ1-3; len: 17; v_gene: TRBV5-6
CDR3aa: CAWSVYAGSYEQYF; d_gene: -; abundance: -; j_gene: TRBJ2-7; len: 14; v_gene: TRBV30
CDR3aa: CASSKQGDQPQHF; d_gene: -; abundance: -; j_gene: TRBJ1-5; len: 13; v_gene: TRBV21-1
CDR3aa: CASTPKEFNYGYTF; d_gene: -; abundance: -; j_gene: TRBJ1-2; len: 14; v_gene: TRBV7-9
CDR3aa: CASSARQGNLVYGYTF; d_gene: TRBD1; abundance: once; j_gene: TRBJ1-2; len: 16; v_gene: TRBV19
CDR3aa: CASMSGYSGNTIYF; d_gene: -; abundance: -; j_gene: TRBJ1-3; len: 14; v_gene: TRBV19
CDR3aa: CASSLVRGKTNEKLFF; d_gene: -; abundance: once; j_gene: TRBJ1-4; len: 16; v_gene: TRBV7-2
CDR3aa: CATSDLLGSSSPNSPLHF; d_gene: -; abundance: -; j_gene: TRBJ1-6; len: 18; v_gene: TRBV24-1
CDR3aa: CASSSGGHEQFF; d_gene: TRBD1; abundance: -; j_gene: TRBJ2-1; len: 12; v_gene: TRBV14
CDR3aa: CASSFPERGNYGYTF; d_gene: -; abundance: -; j_gene: TRBJ1-2; len: 15; v_gene: TRBV7-2
CDR3aa: CASSPRGLDGYTF; d_gene: -; abundance: -; j_gene: TRBJ1-2; len: 13; v_gene: TRBV12-3/TRBV12-4
CDR3aa: CASSPTGGVTQYF; d_gene: TRBD1; abundance: -; j_gene: TRBJ2-5; len: 13; v_gene: TRBV14
CDR3aa: CATSDSGLSRQFF; d_gene: -; abundance: -; j_gene: TRBJ2-1; len: 13; v_gene: TRBV24-1
CDR3aa: CASSVLEGANEKLFF; d_gene: TRBD1; abundance: -; j_gene: TRBJ1-4; len: 15; v_gene: TRBV9
CDR3aa: CASSPPTGAAEAFF; d_gene: TRBD1; abundance: -; j_gene: TRBJ1-1; len: 14; v_gene: TRBV28
CDR3aa: CAWSAGQGYNSPLHF; d_gene: TRBD1; abundance: -; j_gene: TRBJ1-6; len: 15; v_gene: TRBV30
CDR3aa: CASSRGLWSGTELLQETQYF; d_gene: TRBD1; abundance: once; j_gene: TRBJ2-5; len: 20; v_gene: TRBV27
CDR3aa: CASSVTGGANVLTF; d_gene: TRBD1; abundance: once; j_gene: TRBJ2-6; len: 14; v_gene: TRBV5-1
CDR3aa: CASKALRTGEDEAFF; d_gene: TRBD1; abundance: -; j_gene: TRBJ1-1; len: 15; v_gene: TRBV2
CDR3aa: CASSLQGLRGYTF; d_gene: -; abundance: -; j_gene: TRBJ1-2; len: 13; v_gene: TRBV12-3/TRBV12-4
CDR3aa: CASRSLSGTDYEQYF; d_gene: TRBD1; abundance: few; j_gene: TRBJ2-7; len: 15; v_gene: TRBV7-3
CDR3aa: CASSKKTDGRTNTEAFF; d_gene: -; abundance: -; j_gene: TRBJ1-1; len: 17; v_gene: TRBV21-1
CDR3aa: CASSYQAGGKNTGELFF; d_gene: TRBD2; abundance: -; j_gene: TRBJ2-2; len: 17; v_gene: TRBV6-2/TRBV6-3
CDR3aa: CASSHRENQPQHF; d_gene: -; abundance: -; j_gene: TRBJ1-5; len: 13; v_gene: TRBV3-1/TRBV3-2
CDR3aa: CASSLDRGQGEKLFF; d_gene: -; abundance: -; j_gene: TRBJ1-4; len: 15; v_gene: TRBV7-9
CDR3aa: CASSLGGGPNQPQHF; d_gene: -; abundance: -; j_gene: TRBJ1-5; len: 15; v_gene: TRBV5-6